Sequencing of this T cell receptor beta chain was carried out in a study of blood T cell repertoires in COVID-19. Study as a whole: The origin of the acute and convalescent COVID-19 samples was the United States, Italy and Spain.

CDR1 and CDR2 from the germline V gene are MNHEY and SVGEGT. V was clipped by 4 bases and J by 3 bases, with 12 bases between them. The CDR3 covers 15 residues. This clone has just a few counts. Assay used: immunoSEQ multiplex PCR; TCRdb lists only in-frame clones, some missing. The data hold tens of thousands of clones, with approximately 85% observed a single time. The sample taken for sequencing was peripheral blood. The receptor comes from a human donor in a cohort sampled during active COVID-19. The donor label of this sample is uncertain. The chain uses TRBV6-2 or TRBV6-3 and TRBJ2-2, with TRBD1 as a possible D gene (5 bases). The CDR3 is CASSSGPPHTGELFF. The CDR3 DNA reads TGTGCCAGCAGTTCAGGGCCCCCCCACACCGGGGAGCTGTTTTTT.